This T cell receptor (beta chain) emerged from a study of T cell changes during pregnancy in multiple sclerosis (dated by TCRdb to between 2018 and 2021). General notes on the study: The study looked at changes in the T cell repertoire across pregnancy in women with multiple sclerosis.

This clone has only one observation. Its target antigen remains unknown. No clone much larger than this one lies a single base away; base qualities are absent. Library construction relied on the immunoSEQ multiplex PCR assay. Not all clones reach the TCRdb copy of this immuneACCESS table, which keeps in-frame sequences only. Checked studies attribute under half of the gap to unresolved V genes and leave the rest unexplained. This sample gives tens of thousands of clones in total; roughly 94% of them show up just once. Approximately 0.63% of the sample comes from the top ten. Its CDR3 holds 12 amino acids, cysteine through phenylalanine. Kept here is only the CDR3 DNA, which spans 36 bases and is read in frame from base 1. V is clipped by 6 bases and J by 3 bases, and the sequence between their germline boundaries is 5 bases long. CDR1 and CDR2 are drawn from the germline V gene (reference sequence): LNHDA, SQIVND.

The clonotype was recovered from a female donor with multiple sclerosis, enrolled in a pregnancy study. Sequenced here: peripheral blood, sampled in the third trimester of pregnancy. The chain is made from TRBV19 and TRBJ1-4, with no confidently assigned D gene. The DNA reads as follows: TGTGCCAGTAGGACTCCTAATGAAAAACTGTTTTTT. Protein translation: CASRTPNEKLFF.